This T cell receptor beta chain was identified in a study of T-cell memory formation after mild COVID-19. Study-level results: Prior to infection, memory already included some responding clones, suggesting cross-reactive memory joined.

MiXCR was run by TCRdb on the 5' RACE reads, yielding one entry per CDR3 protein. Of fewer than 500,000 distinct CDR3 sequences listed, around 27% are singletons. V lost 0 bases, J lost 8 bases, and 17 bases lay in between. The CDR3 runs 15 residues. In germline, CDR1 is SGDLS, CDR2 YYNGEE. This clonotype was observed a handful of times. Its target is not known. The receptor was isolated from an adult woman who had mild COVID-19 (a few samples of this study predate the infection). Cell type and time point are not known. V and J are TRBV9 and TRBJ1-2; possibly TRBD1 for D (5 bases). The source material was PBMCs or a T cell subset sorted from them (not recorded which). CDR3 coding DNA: TGTGCCAGCAGCGTAGATGCAGGGTCGACTCGCGGCTACACCTTC. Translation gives CASSVDAGSTRGYTF.